This T cell receptor (beta chain) was found in a study of cytomegalovirus exposure and HLA in healthy donors. Only in-frame clones appear in the TCRdb table, and some are missing; sequencing was by immunoSEQ multiplex PCR. The data show 100,000 to 150,000 clones, around 94% seen once. The CDR3 runs 17 residues. CDR1 is SGHVS and CDR2 is FNYEAQ in the germline V gene. Trimming left V 0 bases short and J 5 bases short, with 16 bases between. The sequence was obtained from a woman between 18 and 30 years old in good health and CMV-seronegative. The chain uses TRBV7-6 and TRBJ2-2; D may be TRBD1 (7 bases). The sequenced material came from PBMCs. The CDR3 sequence: CASSLAPAGGFTGELFF. CDR3 coding DNA: TGTGCCAGCAGCTTAGCCCCTGCAGGGGGGTTTACCGGGGAGCTGTTTTTT. The complete variable domain, with remaining parts taken from reference TRBV7-6 and TRBJ2-2, reads GAGVSQSPRYKVTKRGQDVALRCDPISGHVSLYWYRQALGQGPEFLTYFNYEAQQDKSGLPNDRFSAERPEGSISTLTIQRTEQRDSAMYRCASSLAPAGGFTGELFFGEGSRLTVL.